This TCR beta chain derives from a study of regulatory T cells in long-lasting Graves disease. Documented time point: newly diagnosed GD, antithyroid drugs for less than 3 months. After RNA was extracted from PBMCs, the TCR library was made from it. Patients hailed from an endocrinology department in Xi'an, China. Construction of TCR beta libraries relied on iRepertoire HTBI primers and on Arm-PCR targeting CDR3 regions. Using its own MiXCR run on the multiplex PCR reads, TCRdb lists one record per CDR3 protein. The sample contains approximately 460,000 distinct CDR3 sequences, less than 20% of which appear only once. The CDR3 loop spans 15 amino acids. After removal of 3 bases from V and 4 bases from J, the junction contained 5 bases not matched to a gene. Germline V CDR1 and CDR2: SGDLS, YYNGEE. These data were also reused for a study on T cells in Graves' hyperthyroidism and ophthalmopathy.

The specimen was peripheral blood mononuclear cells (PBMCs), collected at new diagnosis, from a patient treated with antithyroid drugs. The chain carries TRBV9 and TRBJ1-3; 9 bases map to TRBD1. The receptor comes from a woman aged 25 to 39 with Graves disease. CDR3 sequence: CASSEQGAFGNTIYF. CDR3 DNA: TGTGCCAGCAGCGAACAGGGGGCGTTCGGAAACACCATATATTTT. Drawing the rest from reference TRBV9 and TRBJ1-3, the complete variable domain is DSGVTQTPKHLITATGQRVTLRCSPRSGDLSVYWYQQSLDQGLQFLIQYYNGEERAKGNILERFSAQQFPDLHSELNLSSLELGDSALYFCASSEQGAFGNTIYFGEGSWLTVV.